The source of this T cell receptor (beta chain) is a study of OX40 agonist ivuxolimab in advanced cancers. The method was immunoSEQ multiplex PCR; TCRdb's version includes in-frame clones alone and lacks a portion of them. The table has under 90,000 clones, roughly 84% seen once; the top ten hold around 1.4%. Comments on this clone: Its antigen is not known.

Study results and caveats: Nonresponders included some who also had low normalized T-cell clonal expansion.

The sample in question was CD4+ or CD8+ T cells sorted from blood, obtained in a trial of the OX40 agonist ivuxolimab. The source is an adult with an advanced solid tumor such as melanoma, head and neck, liver or kidney cancer.

The CDR3 nucleotides read TGTGCCAGCAGACCCCTAGGCGGCGGGTATGAAAAACTGTTTTTT. Protein: CASRPLGGGYEKLFF. The gene calls are TRBV5-4 and TRBJ1-4; no reliable D call. With 5 bases removed from V and 6 bases from J, the gap between germline ends came to 17 bases. Germline assignment: CDR1 SGHNT and CDR2 YYREEE (reference sequence). The CDR3 is 15 amino acids.